This record concerns one TCR beta chain sequence. CDR3 length: 13 residues. CDR1 is SGHTA, CDR2 FQGNSA, per germline. Trimming took off 5 bases at V and 4 bases at J, with 9 bases between the two ends. The data derive from a study of T cell changes during pregnancy in multiple sclerosis. Only in-frame clones appear in the TCRdb table, and some are missing; sequencing was by immunoSEQ multiplex PCR. The table includes about 50,000 clones, over 80% detected once. The receptor was derived from a female donor with multiple sclerosis, enrolled in a pregnancy study. The specimen was CD8+ T cells from peripheral blood mononuclear cells, collected after pregnancy. This sequence joins TRBV7-2 and TRBJ1-5, with D possibly TRBD1 on 5 matching bases. As DNA, the CDR3 is TGTGCCAGCAGCGCAGCAGGGAATCAGCCCCAGCATTTT. Protein: CASSAAGNQPQHF.